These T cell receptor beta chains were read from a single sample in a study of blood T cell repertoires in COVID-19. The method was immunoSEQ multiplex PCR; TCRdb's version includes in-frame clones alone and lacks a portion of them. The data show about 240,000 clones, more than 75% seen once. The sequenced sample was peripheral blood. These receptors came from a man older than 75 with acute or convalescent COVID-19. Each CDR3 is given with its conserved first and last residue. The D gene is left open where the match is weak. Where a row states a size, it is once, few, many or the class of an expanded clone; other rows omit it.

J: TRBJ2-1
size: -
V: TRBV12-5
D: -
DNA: TGTGCTAGTGGTTTGGACCTTTTAGGCGGCTACAATGAGCAGTTCTTC
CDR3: CASGLDLLGGYNEQFF

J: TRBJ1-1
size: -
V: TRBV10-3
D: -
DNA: TGTGCCATCAGCCGCGGGCACACTGAAGCTTTCTTT
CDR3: CAISRGHTEAFF

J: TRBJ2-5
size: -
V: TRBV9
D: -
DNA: TGTGCCAGCAGCGTAGAGCTTAGAGGGCAAGAGACCCAGTACTTC
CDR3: CASSVELRGQETQYF

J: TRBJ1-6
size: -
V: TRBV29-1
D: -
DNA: TGCAGCGTCCTGGACAGCCGAACCCTCCACTTT
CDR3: CSVLDSRTLHF

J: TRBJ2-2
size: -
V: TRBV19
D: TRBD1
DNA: TGTGCCAGCCGGACAGGGTCCCACACCGGGGAGCTGTTTTTT
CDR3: CASRTGSHTGELFF

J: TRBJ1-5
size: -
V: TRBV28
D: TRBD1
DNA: TGTGCCAGCAGTTCCTCCGGGACAGGGTATCAGCCCCAGCATTTT
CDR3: CASSSSGTGYQPQHF

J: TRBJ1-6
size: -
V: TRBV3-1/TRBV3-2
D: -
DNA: TGTGCCAGCAGCCGAAGGAGGGAAAATTCACCCCTCCACTTT
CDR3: CASSRRRENSPLHF

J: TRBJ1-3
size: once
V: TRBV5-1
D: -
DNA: TGCGCCAGCAGTAGTTTCTCTGGAAACACCATATATTTT
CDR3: CASSSFSGNTIYF

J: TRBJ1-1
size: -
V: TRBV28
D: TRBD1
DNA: TGTGCCAGCAGTTTTGGACAGGCGGGAGGTACTGAAGCTTTCTTT
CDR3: CASSFGQAGGTEAFF

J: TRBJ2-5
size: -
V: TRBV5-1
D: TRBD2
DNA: TGCGCCAGCAGCTTGGTCCTAGCGGGGCCGGAGACCCAGTACTTC
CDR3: CASSLVLAGPETQYF

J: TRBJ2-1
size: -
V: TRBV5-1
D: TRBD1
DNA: TGCGCCAGCAGCTTGGACGGGACAGGGTTTCGTGAGCAGTTCTTC
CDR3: CASSLDGTGFREQFF

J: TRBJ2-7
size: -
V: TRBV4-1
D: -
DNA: TGCGCCAGCAGCCAACCCTCGACAGGTTTCGACGAGCAGTACTTC
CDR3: CASSQPSTGFDEQYF

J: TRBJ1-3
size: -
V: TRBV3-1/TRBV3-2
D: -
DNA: TGTGCCAGCAGCCAGGGCCCACAGACCTCTGGAAACACCATATATTTT
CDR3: CASSQGPQTSGNTIYF

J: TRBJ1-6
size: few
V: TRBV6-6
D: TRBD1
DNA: TGTGCCAGCAGTTTCTACGACAGGGGTAATTCACCCCTCCACTTT
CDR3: CASSFYDRGNSPLHF

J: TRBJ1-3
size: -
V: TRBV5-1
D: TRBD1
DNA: TGCGCCAGCAGGAAGACAGGGGGTTCTGGAAACACCATATATTTT
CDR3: CASRKTGGSGNTIYF

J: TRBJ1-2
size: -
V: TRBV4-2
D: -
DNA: TGTGCCAGCAGCGTCCCGGGACAAGTTCACTATGGCTACACCTTC
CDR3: CASSVPGQVHYGYTF

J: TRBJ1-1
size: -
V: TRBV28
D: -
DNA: TGTGCCAGCAGCTCGTCCTCTCCCCTGAACACTGAAGCTTTCTTT
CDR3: CASSSSSPLNTEAFF

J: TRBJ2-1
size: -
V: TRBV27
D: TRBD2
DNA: TGTGCCAGCAGTTCCCGGACTAGCGGGGAAGGGAGGTCCTACAATGAGCAGTTCTTC
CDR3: CASSSRTSGEGRSYNEQFF

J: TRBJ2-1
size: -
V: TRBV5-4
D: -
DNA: TGTGCCGCAAAAAGAACGGGATACAATGAGCAGTTCTTC
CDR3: CAAKRTGYNEQFF

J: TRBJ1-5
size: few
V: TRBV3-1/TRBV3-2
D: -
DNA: TGTGCCAGCAGCCAAGACCAGGGAGGGTTTCAGCCCCAGCATTTT
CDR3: CASSQDQGGFQPQHF

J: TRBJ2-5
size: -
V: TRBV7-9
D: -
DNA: TGTGCCAGCAGCTTAATCCCGGACAGACAAGAGACCCAGTACTTC
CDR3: CASSLIPDRQETQYF

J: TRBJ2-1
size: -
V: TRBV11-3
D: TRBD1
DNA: TGTGCCAGCACCCGGACAGGGTCAAATGAGCAGTTCTTC
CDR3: CASTRTGSNEQFF

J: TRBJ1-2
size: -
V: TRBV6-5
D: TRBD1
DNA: TGTGCCAGCACCTGGACAGGGATGAATGGCTACACCTTC
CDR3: CASTWTGMNGYTF

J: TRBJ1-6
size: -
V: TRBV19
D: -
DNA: TGTGCCAGTAGCCCAACAGGTTCCTATAATTCACCCCTCCACTTT
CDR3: CASSPTGSYNSPLHF

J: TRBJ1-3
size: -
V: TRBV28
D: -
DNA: TGTGCCAGCAGTTTGTCCGGCTCTGGAAACACCATATATTTT
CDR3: CASSLSGSGNTIYF

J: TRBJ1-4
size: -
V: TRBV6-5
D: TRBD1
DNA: TGTGCCAGCAGTTCCCCCGGCTCGACAGGGGTAGAAAAACTGTTTTTT
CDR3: CASSSPGSTGVEKLFF

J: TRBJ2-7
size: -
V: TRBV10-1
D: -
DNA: TGCGCCAGCAGTGAAAGGGTTGGAGGTTACGAGCAGTACTTC
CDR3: CASSERVGGYEQYF

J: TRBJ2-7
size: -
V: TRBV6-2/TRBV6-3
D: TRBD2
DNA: TGTGCCAGCAGTCAGACTAGCGGGGGGGCGGCGTCCTACGAGCAGTACTTC
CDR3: CASSQTSGGAASYEQYF

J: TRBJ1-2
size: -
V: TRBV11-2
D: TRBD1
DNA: TGTGCCAGCAGCCCTGGACAGGGTAACTATGGCTACACCTTC
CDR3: CASSPGQGNYGYTF

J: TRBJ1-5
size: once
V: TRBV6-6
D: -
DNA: TGTGCCAGCAGTTACTCGATTGAGGATAGCAATCAGCCCCAGCATTTT
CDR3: CASSYSIEDSNQPQHF

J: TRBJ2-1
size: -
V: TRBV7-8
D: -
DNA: TGTGCCAGCAGCCCGGCGCGGGACTCCTACAATGAGCAGTTCTTC
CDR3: CASSPARDSYNEQFF

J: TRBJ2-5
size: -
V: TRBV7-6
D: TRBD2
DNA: TGTGCCAGCAGCTTAGGCGGGGGGGCTGAGCAAGAGACCCAGTACTTC
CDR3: CASSLGGGAEQETQYF

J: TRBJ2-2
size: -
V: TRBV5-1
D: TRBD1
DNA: TGCGCCAGCAGCTTGGGGACAGGGCCTAACACCGGGGAGCTGTTTTTT
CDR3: CASSLGTGPNTGELFF

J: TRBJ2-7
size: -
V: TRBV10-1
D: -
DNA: TGCGCCAGCAGTGAGTCGTTGCAGGGCGAGCAGTACTTC
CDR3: CASSESLQGEQYF

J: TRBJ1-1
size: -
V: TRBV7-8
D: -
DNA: TGTGCCAGCAGCTTTATGGTTGGCAGGAACACTGAAGCTTTCTTT
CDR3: CASSFMVGRNTEAFF

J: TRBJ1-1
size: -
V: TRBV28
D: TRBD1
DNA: TGTGCCAGCAGGCCGCAGGGGGCCAAGATAGCTTTCTTT
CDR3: CASRPQGAKIAFF

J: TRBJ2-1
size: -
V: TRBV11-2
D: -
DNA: TGTGCCAGCAGCTTAAGCGGGTGGCCGTACAATGAGCAGTTCTTC
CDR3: CASSLSGWPYNEQFF

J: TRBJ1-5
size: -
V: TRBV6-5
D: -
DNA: TGTGCCAGCAGTTACGCGGGAGGGAGCAATCAGCCCCAGCATTTT
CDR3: CASSYAGGSNQPQHF

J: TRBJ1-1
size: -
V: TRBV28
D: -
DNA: TGTGCCAGCAGTTTATCCCCCTTGAACACTGAAGCTTTCTTT
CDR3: CASSLSPLNTEAFF

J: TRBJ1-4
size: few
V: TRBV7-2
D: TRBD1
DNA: TGTGCCAGCAGCTTATATCATGGACAGGGGGCGATAACTAATGAAAAACTGTTTTTT
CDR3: CASSLYHGQGAITNEKLFF

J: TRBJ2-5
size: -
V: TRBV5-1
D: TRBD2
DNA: TGCGCCAGCAGCGCCGGGACTAGCGGGAGAGAGACCCAGTACTTC
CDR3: CASSAGTSGRETQYF

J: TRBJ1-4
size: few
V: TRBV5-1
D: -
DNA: TGCGCCAGCAGCTTGTTTCAGGCGTTTAATGAAAAACTGTTTTTT
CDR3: CASSLFQAFNEKLFF

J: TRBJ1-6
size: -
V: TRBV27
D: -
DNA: TGTGCCAGCAGTTCGACAGGAATTAATTCACCCCTCCACTTT
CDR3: CASSSTGINSPLHF

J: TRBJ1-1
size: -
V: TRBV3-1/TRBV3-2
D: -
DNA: TGTGCCAGCAGCCAAGATCCGGGAGGGGGGAACACTGAAGCTTTCTTT
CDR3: CASSQDPGGGNTEAFF

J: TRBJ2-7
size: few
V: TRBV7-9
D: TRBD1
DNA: TGTGCCAGCAGCCCACTCCCGGGACAGGGCTACGAGCAGTACTTC
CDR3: CASSPLPGQGYEQYF

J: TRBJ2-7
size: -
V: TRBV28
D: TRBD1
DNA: TGTGCCGCAAAAACCGGGACAGGCTACGAGCAGTACTTC
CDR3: CAAKTGTGYEQYF

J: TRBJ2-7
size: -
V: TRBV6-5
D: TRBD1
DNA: TGTGCCAGCACTCCGTGGACAGGGACACGGGAGCAGTACTTC
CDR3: CASTPWTGTREQYF